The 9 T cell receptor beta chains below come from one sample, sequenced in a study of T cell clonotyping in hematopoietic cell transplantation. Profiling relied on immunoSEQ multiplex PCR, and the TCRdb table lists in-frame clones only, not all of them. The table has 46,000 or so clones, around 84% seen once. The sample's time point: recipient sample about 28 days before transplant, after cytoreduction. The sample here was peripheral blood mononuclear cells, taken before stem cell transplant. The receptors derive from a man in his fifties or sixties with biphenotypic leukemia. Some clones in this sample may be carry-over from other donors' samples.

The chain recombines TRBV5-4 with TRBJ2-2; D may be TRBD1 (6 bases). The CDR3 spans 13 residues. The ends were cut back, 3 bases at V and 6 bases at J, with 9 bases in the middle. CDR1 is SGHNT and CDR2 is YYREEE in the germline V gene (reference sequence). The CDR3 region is CASSSNRAGELFF. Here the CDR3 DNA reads TGTGCCAGCAGCTCAAACAGGGCCGGGGAGCTGTTTTTT.

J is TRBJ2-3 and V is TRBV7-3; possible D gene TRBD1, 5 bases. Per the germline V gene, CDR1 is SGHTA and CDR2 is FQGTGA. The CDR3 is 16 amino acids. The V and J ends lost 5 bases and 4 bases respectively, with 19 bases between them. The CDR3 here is CASSPDATLGADTQYF. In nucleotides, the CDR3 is TGTGCCAGCAGCCCCGACGCGACCCTAGGGGCAGATACGCAGTATTTT.

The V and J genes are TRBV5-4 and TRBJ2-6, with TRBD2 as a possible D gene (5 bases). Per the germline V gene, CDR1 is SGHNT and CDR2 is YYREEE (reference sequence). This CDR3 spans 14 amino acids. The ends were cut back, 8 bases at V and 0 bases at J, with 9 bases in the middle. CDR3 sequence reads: CASTGSSGANVLTF. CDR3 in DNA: TGTGCCAGTACGGGGAGCTCTGGGGCCAACGTCCTGACTTTC.

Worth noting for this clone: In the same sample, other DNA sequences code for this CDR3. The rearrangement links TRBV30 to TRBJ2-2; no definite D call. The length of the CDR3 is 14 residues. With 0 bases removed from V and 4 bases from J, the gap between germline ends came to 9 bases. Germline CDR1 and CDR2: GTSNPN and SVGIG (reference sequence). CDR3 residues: CAWSVGAATGELFF. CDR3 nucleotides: TGTGCCTGGAGTGTGGGTGCGGCCACCGGGGAGCTGTTTTTT.

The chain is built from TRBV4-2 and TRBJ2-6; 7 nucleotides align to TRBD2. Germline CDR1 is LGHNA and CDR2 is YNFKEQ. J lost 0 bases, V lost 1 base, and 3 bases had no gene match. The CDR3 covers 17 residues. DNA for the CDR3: TGTGCCAGCAGCCAAGTGGGGGGGACCTCTGGGGCCAACGTCCTGACTTTC. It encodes CASSQVGGTSGANVLTF.

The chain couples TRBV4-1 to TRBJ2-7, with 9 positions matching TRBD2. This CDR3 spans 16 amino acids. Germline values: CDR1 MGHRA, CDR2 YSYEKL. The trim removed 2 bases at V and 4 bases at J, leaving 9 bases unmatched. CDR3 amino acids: CASSQSSSGSKYEQYF. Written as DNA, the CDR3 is TGCGCCAGCAGCCAAAGCAGTAGCGGGAGTAAGTACGAGCAGTACTTC.

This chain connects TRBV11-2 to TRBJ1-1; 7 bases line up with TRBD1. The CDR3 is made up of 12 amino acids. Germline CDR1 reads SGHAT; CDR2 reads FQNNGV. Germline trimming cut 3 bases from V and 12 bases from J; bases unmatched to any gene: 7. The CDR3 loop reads CASSFSGQQSFF. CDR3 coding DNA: TGTGCCAGCAGCTTCTCGGGACAGCAATCTTTCTTT.

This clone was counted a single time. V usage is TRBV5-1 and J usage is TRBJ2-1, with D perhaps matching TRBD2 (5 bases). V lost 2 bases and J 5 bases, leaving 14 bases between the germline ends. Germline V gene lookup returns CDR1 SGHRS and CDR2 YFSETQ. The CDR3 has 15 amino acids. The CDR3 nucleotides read TGCGCCAGCAGCTTTCAACTAGGCCTCAACAATGAGCAGTTCTTC. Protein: CASSFQLGLNNEQFF.

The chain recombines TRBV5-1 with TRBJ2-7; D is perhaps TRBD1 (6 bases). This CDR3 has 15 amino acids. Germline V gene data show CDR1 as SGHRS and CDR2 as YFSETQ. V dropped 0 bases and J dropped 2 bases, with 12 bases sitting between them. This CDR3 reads CASSLVGRGPYEQYF. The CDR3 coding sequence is TGCGCCAGCAGCTTGGTCGGCAGGGGACCCTACGAGCAGTACTTC.